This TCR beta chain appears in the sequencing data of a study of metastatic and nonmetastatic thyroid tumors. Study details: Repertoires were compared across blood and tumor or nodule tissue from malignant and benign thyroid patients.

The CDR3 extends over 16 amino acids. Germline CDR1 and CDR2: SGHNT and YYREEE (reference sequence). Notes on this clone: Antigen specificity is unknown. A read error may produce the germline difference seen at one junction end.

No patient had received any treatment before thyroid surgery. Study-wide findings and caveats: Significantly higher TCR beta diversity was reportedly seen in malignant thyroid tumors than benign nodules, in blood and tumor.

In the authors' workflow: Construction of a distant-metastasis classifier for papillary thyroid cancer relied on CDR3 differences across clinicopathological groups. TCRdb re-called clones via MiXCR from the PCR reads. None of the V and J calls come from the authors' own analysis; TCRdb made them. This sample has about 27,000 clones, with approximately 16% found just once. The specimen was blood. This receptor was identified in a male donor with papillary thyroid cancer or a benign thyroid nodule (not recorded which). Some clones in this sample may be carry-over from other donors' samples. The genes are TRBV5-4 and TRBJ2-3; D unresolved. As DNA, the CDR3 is TGTGCCAACAGCTTGGCCCTTTCCCCAAGCACAGATACGCAGTATTTT. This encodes CANSLALSPSTDTQYF.